Detailed here is one T cell receptor (beta chain). What it binds is not known. The CDR3 is 18 amino acids. The sample belongs to a study of vaccination effects on CD4 cells after COVID-19. Study as a whole: Two-dose vaccination with either BNT162b2 or mRNA-1273 was given to the participants.

The repertoire was sequenced with immunoSEQ multiplex PCR; TCRdb's copy has only in-frame clones and lacks some. The table has 35,000 to 40,000 clones, roughly 79% seen once. The authors isolated CD4+ T cells after about 10 days of culture. This sequence was found in a human donor who received a COVID-19 vaccine. The sample here was CD4+ T cells from PBMCs cultured without peptide, taken before COVID-19 vaccination. This chain uses TRBV21-1 with TRBJ1-1; the D call of TRBD1 is as the table states it, not checked on the DNA. TRBV21-1 is assigned pseudogene status. The CDR3 DNA sequence: TGTGCCAGCAGAAAGGGTTGGCCAGGGGCGACCTTGAACACTGAAGCTTTCTTT. Translating it yields CASRKGWPGATLNTEAFF.